These 4 T cell receptor beta chains came from one sample sequenced in a study of cytomegalovirus exposure and HLA in healthy donors. The PCR contained 60 Vbeta and 13 Jbeta primers. The data were produced by immunoSEQ multiplex PCR, yet TCRdb's version contains in-frame clones alone and is incomplete. The table records 110,000 to 150,000 clones, over 60% of them present only once. The material sequenced was PBMCs. All receptors derive from a woman aged 40 to 49 in good health and CMV-seronegative.

V and J are TRBV7-9 and TRBJ1-6; D ambiguous. V lost 4 bases and J 6 bases, leaving 4 bases between the germline ends. From germline, CDR1 is SEHNR and CDR2 FQNEAQ (reference sequence). The CDR3 contains 12 residues. The CDR3 DNA reads TGTGCCAGCAGCTCCCTTAATTCACCCCTCCACTTT. Protein: CASSSLNSPLHF. Based on the CDR3 plus reference TRBV7-9 and TRBJ1-6, the full variable domain is DTGVSQNPRHKITKRGQNVTFRCDPISEHNRLYWYRQTLGQGPEFLTYFQNEAQLEKSRLLSDRFSAERPKGSFSTLEIQRTEQGDSAMYLCASSSLNSPLHFGNGTRLTVT.

The chain couples TRBV27 to TRBJ2-7; 7 bases align to TRBD1. V lost 5 bases to trimming and J lost 0 bases; unmatched junction nucleotides: 7. The CDR3 runs 15 residues. Germline V gene data show CDR1 as MNHEY and CDR2 as SMNVEV (reference sequence). In DNA form, the CDR3 reads TGTGCCAGCAGTCCGGACAGGTACAGCTCCTACGAGCAGTACTTC. Its protein is CASSPDRYSSYEQYF.

This chain connects TRBV4-1 to TRBJ2-1; D is undetermined. V lost 1 base and J 9 bases, leaving 13 bases between the germline ends. The CDR3 consists of 14 residues. The germline V gene has CDR1 MGHRA and CDR2 YSYEKL. The CDR3 spells CASSQGYSLGEQFF. In nucleotides, the CDR3 is TGCGCCAGCAGCCAAGGGTATAGCTTGGGTGAGCAGTTCTTC.

The chain uses TRBV11-3 and TRBJ2-7; a weak D match, TRBD1 (6 bases). Per germline, CDR1 SGHNT and CDR2 YENEEA. V was cut by 1 base and J by 6 bases, with 16 bases left in between. The CDR3 consists of 15 residues. DNA for the CDR3: TGTGCCAGCAGCTTAGGGAGCACAGGGATATCCGAGCAGTACTTC. Protein: CASSLGSTGISEQYF.